This record concerns one T cell receptor (beta chain) sequence. The antigen remains undetermined. At one end the junction does not follow the germline gene, possibly because of a read error. Germline V CDR1 and CDR2: SQVTM, ANQGSEA. CDR3 length: 14 amino acids. Primers used in a second PCR of roughly 6 to 12 cycles were a sample-barcoded 5' primer and a J-beta primer mix. Each CDR3 protein gets one entry after TCRdb re-called the 5' RACE reads with MiXCR. The sample lists approximately 1,100,000 distinct CDR3 sequences, less than 50% occurring once. The donors, all healthy, were Caucasians living in Russia, aged about 6 to 90. The sample, 9 to 10 milliliters of peripheral blood, was drawn from each donor. This entry is derived from a study of blood T cells in healthy people across ages. Study results and caveats: Long-lived donors carried more naive CD4+ cells and greater diversity than aged donors. With unsorted PBMCs, a conclusive comparison of naive versus antigen-experienced cells was not possible.

Input material: blood. This receptor was obtained from a woman in her fifties or sixties in good health. V gene TRBV29-1 combines with J gene TRBJ2-5; D is possibly TRBD1 or TRBD2 (6 bases each). CDR3 DNA sequence: TGCAGCGCTGAAGGGGGGACGGGGCAAGAGACCCAGTACTTC. Amino acid sequence: CSAEGGTGQETQYF.